This TCR beta chain was profiled in a study of blood T cell repertoires in COVID-19. Whole-study context: From T cells, B-cell-depleted T cells, or PBMCs came the material, which was cDNA or gDNA.

Germline V gene sequence: CDR1 MNHEY, CDR2 SVGEGT. The CDR3 has 15 amino acids. Deletions cut 5 bases from V and 2 bases from J, with 15 bases between. Per the authors' pipeline: Reference gene primer amplification gave nucleated cell count estimates. Here immunoSEQ multiplex PCR was the method, and the copy in TCRdb shows in-frame clones only, minus some. From that table come the V and J calls and clone size; the DNA was used to work out D and trimming. Among 350,000 to 400,000 clones listed, about 89% were seen once. Individuals drawn from 20 to 30 US areas were about 18 to 90 years old. The chain recombines TRBV6-2 or TRBV6-3 with TRBJ2-5; the D gene is possibly TRBD2 (5 bases). The clonotype was recovered from a man aged 35-49 years in a cohort exposed to, infected with or recovered from COVID-19 (not recorded which). The sample comprised PBMCs or T cells enriched from blood (not recorded which). Here the CDR3 reads CASSVGVSGQETQYF. DNA for the CDR3: TGTGCCAGCAGTGTCGGGGTTTCAGGTCAAGAGACCCAGTACTTC.